These 9 T cell receptor beta chains came from one sample sequenced in a study of T-cell memory formation after mild COVID-19. Each CDR3 protein is one row after TCRdb ran MiXCR on the 5' RACE reads. The sample has under 450,000 distinct CDR3 sequences; approximately 15% are singletons. The specimen sequenced was PBMCs or a T cell subset sorted from them (not recorded which). These receptors were obtained from a man aged 18 to 30 who had mild COVID-19 (a few samples of this study predate the infection). Cell type and time point are not known.

This clonotype was observed at least ten times. The genes are TRBV4-1 and TRBJ1-2; D is unclear. The CDR3 length is 17 residues. Per the germline V gene, CDR1 is MGHRA and CDR2 is YSYEKL. Trimming took 0 bases from V and 5 from J, leaving 19 bases between them. Here the CDR3 reads CASSQEGMEGATYGYTF. CDR3 nucleotide sequence: TGCGCCAGCAGCCAAGAGGGGATGGAGGGAGCTACGTATGGCTACACCTTC.

This clonotype has a handful of counts. V is TRBV3-1 and J is TRBJ1-2; the D gene is possibly TRBD1 (6 bases). V lost 2 bases, J lost 2 bases, and 12 bases lay in between. The germline gives CDR1 LGHDT, CDR2 YNNKEL (reference sequence). This CDR3 spans 15 amino acids. In DNA, the CDR3 is TGTGCCAGCAGCCAACGGCAGGGGTTAAACTATGGCTACACCTTC. Residues: CASSQRQGLNYGYTF.

This clonotype was counted a single time. The V and J genes are TRBV5-1 and TRBJ2-3, with D perhaps given as TRBD1 or TRBD2 (5 bases each). Trimming took 0 bases from V and 2 from J, leaving 10 bases between them. This CDR3 contains 15 residues. CDR1 is SGHRS, CDR2 YFSETQ, per germline. The DNA of the CDR3 is TGCGCCAGCAGCTTGGATGGGACCGCCACAGATACGCAGTATTTT. Translating it yields CASSLDGTATDTQYF. Supplemented by reference TRBV5-1 and TRBJ2-3, the full variable domain reads KAGVTQTPRYLIKTRGQQVTLSCSPISGHRSVSWYQQTPGQGLQFLFEYFSETQRNKGNFPGRFSGRQFSNSRSEMNVSTLELGDSALYLCASSLDGTATDTQYFGPGTRLTVL.

This chain links TRBV2 with TRBJ2-5, with TRBD1 as a possible D gene (6 bases). From germline, CDR1 is SNHLY and CDR2 FYNNEI. V was trimmed by 7 bases and J by 2 bases, leaving 11 bases between them. The CDR3 sequence is 13 residues long. CDR3 residues: CASTTGPQETQYF. The CDR3 DNA reads as TGTGCCAGCACGACAGGACCACAAGAGACCCAGTACTTC.

V gene TRBV10-3 combines with J gene TRBJ1-2, with 9 bases fitting TRBD1. This CDR3 is built from 12 residues. Losses at the gene ends were 6 bases for V and 8 bases for J; bases not matched to a gene: 4. Looked up from germline, CDR1 is ENHRY and CDR2 is SYGVKD. The CDR3 loop is CAISGQGNGYTF. CDR3 nucleotides: TGTGCCATCAGCGGACAGGGGAACGGCTACACCTTC.

The chain employs TRBV5-4 and TRBJ2-7; D unresolved. The CDR3 is 14 residues long. V was cut by 5 bases and J by 4 bases, with 16 bases left in between. Germline lookup yields CDR1 SGHNT and CDR2 YYREEE (reference sequence). In DNA, the CDR3 is TGTGCCAGCAGGCCGGGTGGGTCAGAATACGAGCAGTACGTC. Translating it yields CASRPGGSEYEQYV.

This clonotype was seen more than once but under ten times. This chain uses TRBV7-6 with TRBJ2-2; D unresolved. The CDR3 consists of 14 residues. CDR1 is SGHVS and CDR2 is FNYEAQ in the germline V gene. V was pared by 1 base and J by 7 bases, with 10 bases between. CDR3: CASSLEGSSGELFF. The DNA of the CDR3 is TGTGCCAGCAGCTTAGAAGGTTCTAGCGGGGAGCTGTTTTTT.

The chain carries TRBV27 and TRBJ2-4; possibly TRBD1 for D (6 bases). From germline, CDR1 is MNHEY and CDR2 SMNVEV (reference sequence). The CDR3 consists of 16 residues. The V gene lost 6 bases and the J gene lost 3 bases, with 18 bases spanning the gap. This CDR3 is CASSQSPGVGKNIQYF. The CDR3 nucleotides are TGTGCCAGCAGCCAAAGTCCAGGGGTCGGCAAAAACATTCAGTACTTC.

The chain is built from TRBV4-2 and TRBJ2-5; 7 bases are shared with TRBD2. The V gene's germline CDR1 is LGHNA and CDR2 YNFKEQ. The ends lost 1 base at V and 7 bases at J; junction bases unmatched: 3. This CDR3 region has 13 residues. The CDR3 here is CASSQAREGTQYF. The CDR3 DNA reads TGTGCCAGCAGCCAAGCCAGGGAGGGGACCCAGTACTTC.